A single sample gave rise to the 28 T cell receptor beta chains below, sequenced in a study of beta chain features in type 1 diabetes. Investigators reverse transcribed all isolated RNA, so they sequenced expressed TCRB transcripts. Some clones are missing from TCRdb's copy, which holds only in-frame ones; the method was immunoSEQ multiplex PCR. Of 900,000 or so clones in the sample, about a sixth were seen once. The sequenced sample was naive CD4+ T cells from blood. The origin of the receptors is a woman between 18 and 29 years old in good health.

The CDR3: CATDRGPNTGELFF. The CDR3 DNA is TGTGCCACTGACAGGGGCCCGAACACCGGGGAGCTGTTTTTT. This sequence joins TRBV2 and TRBJ2-2, with 8 bases lining up with TRBD1. The germline V gene encodes CDR1 SNHLY and CDR2 FYNNEI. The CDR3 is made up of 14 amino acids. V lost 10 bases and J lost 0; bases outside the gene matches: 4.

This clone appeared a few times. The chain links TRBV5-1 to TRBJ1-1; D is uncertain. Germline CDR1 reads SGHRS; CDR2 reads YFSETQ. V lost 0 bases and J lost 1, with 13 bases in between. The CDR3 is made up of 16 amino acids. Here the CDR3 DNA reads TGCGCCAGCAGCTTGGATAGTAACAGACCGAACACTGAAGCTTTCTTT. Its protein product is CASSLDSNRPNTEAFF.

This clone was counted between two and nine times. The chain uses TRBV6-5 and TRBJ2-7, with a tentative D call TRBD1 (7 bases). Looked up from germline, CDR1 is MNHEY and CDR2 is SVGAGI. The ends were cut back, 2 bases at V and 2 bases at J, with 13 bases in the middle. The CDR3 runs to 15 residues. The CDR3 DNA reads TGTGCCAGCAGTTACCAGGGGGGATTAGCCTACGAGCAGTACTTC. It yields the protein CASSYQGGLAYEQYF.

V gene TRBV7-2 combines with J gene TRBJ2-2; 8 nucleotides line up with TRBD2. The CDR3 has 14 amino acids. V dropped 0 bases and J dropped 10; count of bases not matched to a gene: 4. CDR1 SGHTA and CDR2 FQGNSA come from the germline V gene. The CDR3 here is CASSLAVSGTELFF. CDR3 DNA sequence: TGTGCCAGCAGCTTAGCGGTTAGCGGGACGGAGCTGTTTTTT. Variable domain in full (rest from reference TRBV7-2 and TRBJ2-2): GAGVSQSPSNKVTEKGKDVELRCDPISGHTALYWYRQSLGQGLEFLIYFQGNSAPDKSGLPSDRFSAERTGGSVSTLTIQRTQQEDSAVYLCASSLAVSGTELFFGEGSRLTVL.

This clone occurred a few times. The genes are TRBV4-1 and TRBJ2-7, with a possible D match to TRBD1 (5 bases). CDR3 length: 16 residues. The ends were cut back, 0 bases at V and 2 bases at J, with 14 bases in the middle. Germline V gene data show CDR1 as MGHRA and CDR2 as YSYEKL. CDR3 amino acids: CASSQDRFPGTYEQYF. CDR3 bases: TGCGCCAGCAGCCAAGATAGGTTCCCAGGGACCTACGAGCAGTACTTC.

This clone was counted between two and nine times. The chain joins TRBV7-3 to TRBJ1-1; a weak D match, TRBD1 (5 bases). V shed 4 bases and J shed 4 bases, with 13 bases lying between them. Germline V gene data show CDR1 as SGHTA and CDR2 as FQGTGA. There are 14 residues in the CDR3. Here the CDR3 reads CASSSGTAVTEAFF. In DNA form, the CDR3 reads TGTGCCAGCAGCTCCGGGACGGCCGTCACTGAAGCTTTCTTT.

This clone was seen more than once but under ten times. The chain couples TRBV2 to TRBJ2-5, with 10 bases identical to TRBD2. Germline V gene data show CDR1 as SNHLY and CDR2 as FYNNEI. The CDR3 covers 15 residues. J gave up 5 bases and V 6 bases, and 9 bases lay outside the gene matches. The CDR3 DNA reads as TGTGCCAGCAGCGTTCTAGCGGGAGTGGGGGAGACCCAGTACTTC. Protein product: CASSVLAGVGETQYF.

The chain employs TRBV7-9 and TRBJ2-3, with 12 nucleotides matching TRBD2. Germline CDR1 is SEHNR and CDR2 is FQNEAQ (reference sequence). The CDR3 runs to 15 residues. V gave up 5 bases and J gave up 2 bases; unmatched junction bases: 2. CDR3 DNA: TGTGCCAGCAGCGGACTAGCGGGGCCCACAGATACGCAGTATTTT. As protein: CASSGLAGPTDTQYF. Complete variable domain (other parts from reference TRBV7-9 and TRBJ2-3): DTGVSQNPRHKITKRGQNVTFRCDPISEHNRLYWYRQTLGQGPEFLTYFQNEAQLEKSRLLSDRFSAERPKGSFSTLEIQRTEQGDSAMYLCASSGLAGPTDTQYFGPGTRLTVL.

The chain joins TRBV27 to TRBJ2-7; TRBD1 matches 7 bases. The junction had 9 bases not matched to a gene; V was cut back by 3 bases and J by 4 bases. CDR1 and CDR2 from the germline V gene are MNHEY and SMNVEV (reference sequence). The length of the CDR3 is 15 residues. The CDR3 sequence: CASSLAGTVSYEQYF. In DNA, the CDR3 is TGTGCCAGCAGTTTGGCCGGGACAGTTTCGTACGAGCAGTACTTC.

This rearrangement joins TRBV19 to TRBJ2-1; 12 bases align to TRBD2. Germline V gene lookup returns CDR1 LNHDA and CDR2 SQIVND (reference sequence). The CDR3 has 16 residues. Germline trimming cut 3 bases from V and 2 bases from J; bases unmatched to any gene: 2. As DNA, the CDR3 is TGTGCCAGTAGTATCCTAGCGGGAGGGACCTACAATGAGCAGTTCTTC. Translating gives CASSILAGGTYNEQFF.

The chain carries TRBV7-9 and TRBJ2-1, with D possibly TRBD2 on 5 matching bases. Deletions cut 4 bases from V and 0 bases from J, with 10 bases between. From germline, CDR1 is SEHNR and CDR2 FQNEAQ (reference sequence). The CDR3 runs 15 residues. The CDR3 here is CASSSDWSSYNEQFF. The CDR3 nucleotides read TGTGCCAGCAGCTCGGACTGGAGCTCCTACAATGAGCAGTTCTTC. Full variable domain (missing parts from reference TRBV7-9 and TRBJ2-1): DTGVSQNPRHKITKRGQNVTFRCDPISEHNRLYWYRQTLGQGPEFLTYFQNEAQLEKSRLLSDRFSAERPKGSFSTLEIQRTEQGDSAMYLCASSSDWSSYNEQFFGPGTRLTVL.

This clone came up a few times. The CDR3 region is CASSYDRAETQYF. The DNA for the CDR3 is TGTGCCAGCAGCTATGACAGGGCAGAGACCCAGTACTTC. V usage is TRBV7-9 and J usage is TRBJ2-5; TRBD1 agrees at 7 bases. The germline gives CDR1 SEHNR, CDR2 FQNEAQ (reference sequence). The CDR3 totals 13 residues. V was clipped by 4 bases and J by 4 bases; unmatched bases: 3.

CDR3 sequence (DNA): TGTGCCAGTAGTACACAGGGACCTGAAGCTTTCTTT. Translated, it gives CASSTQGPEAFF. J is TRBJ1-1 and V is TRBV19, with D maybe TRBD1 (6 bases). The germline CDR1 and CDR2 sequences are LNHDA and SQIVND (reference sequence). V lost 4 bases, J lost 6 bases, and 9 bases lay in between. The CDR3 extends over 12 amino acids. Drawing the rest from reference TRBV19 and TRBJ1-1, the complete variable domain is DGGITQSPKYLFRKEGQNVTLSCEQNLNHDAMYWYRQDPGQGLRLIYYSQIVNDFQKGDIAEGYSVSREKKESFPLTVTSAQKNPTAFYLCASSTQGPEAFFGQGTRLTVV.

This clone has just a few counts. J is TRBJ1-5 and V is TRBV19; 9 bases agree with TRBD1. This CDR3 comprises 14 residues. The trim removed 7 bases at V and 6 bases at J, leaving 7 bases unmatched. CDR1 and CDR2 from the germline V gene are LNHDA and SQIVND (reference sequence). The CDR3 reads CASKTGTGSQPQHF. The DNA for the CDR3 is TGTGCCAGTAAGACCGGGACAGGGTCTCAGCCCCAGCATTTT.

This chain links TRBV2 with TRBJ2-7, with TRBD2 matching 11 bases. Germline V CDR1 and CDR2: SNHLY, FYNNEI. The V gene end was trimmed by 6 bases and the J gene end by 5 bases; junction bases not matched to a gene: 12. The length of the CDR3 is 16 residues. Here the CDR3 DNA reads TGTGCCAGCAGAGCCGGCCTAGCGGGAGGTATCGACGAGCAGTACTTC. Translation gives CASRAGLAGGIDEQYF.

The chain recombines TRBV15 with TRBJ2-1, with TRBD2 matching over 12 bases. The CDR3 covers 16 residues. Germline-derived CDR1 and CDR2 are LNHNV and YYDKDF (reference sequence). V shed 5 bases and J 8 bases; nucleotides not matched to a gene: 10. The CDR3 spells CATSSGLAGLFDEQFF. CDR3 bases: TGTGCCACCAGCTCCGGACTAGCGGGACTGTTCGATGAGCAGTTCTTC.

The chain uses TRBV2 and TRBJ2-4; D possibly corresponds to TRBD2 (5 bases). Germline V CDR1 and CDR2: SNHLY, FYNNEI. This CDR3 comprises 12 residues. With 6 bases removed from V and 16 bases from J, the gap between germline ends came to 19 bases. The CDR3 coding sequence is TGTGCCAGCAGAGTGGACTTACCGTCCCACTACTTC. This encodes CASRVDLPSHYF.

The V call is TRBV7-2, the J call TRBJ1-2; a possible D gene is TRBD1 (6 bases). Per the germline V gene, CDR1 is SGHTA and CDR2 is FQGNSA. V lost 5 bases to trimming and J lost 7 bases, with 23 bases between them. This CDR3 is built from 16 residues. The CDR3 sequence is CASSPLGHGTGFGYTF. The CDR3 bases are TGTGCCAGCAGCCCCTTGGGTCATGGCACAGGGTTTGGCTACACCTTC.

This sequence joins TRBV5-1 and TRBJ1-2; TRBD1 might be the D (5 bases). Deletions cut 0 bases from V and 4 bases from J, with 10 bases between. The CDR3 is 14 residues long. Germline CDR1 and CDR2: SGHRS and YFSETQ. The CDR3 spells CASSLASRGYGYTF. CDR3 sequence (DNA): TGCGCCAGCAGCTTGGCCAGTAGGGGCTATGGCTACACCTTC.

The chain uses TRBV7-2 and TRBJ2-1, with 7 bases identical to TRBD2. CDR1 and CDR2 from the germline V gene are SGHTA and FQGNSA. CDR3 length: 15 residues. V dropped 4 bases and J dropped 4; count of bases not matched to a gene: 7. The CDR3 DNA follows: TGTGCCAGCAGCTCTGGGGACTACCAGTACAATGAGCAGTTCTTC. Residues: CASSSGDYQYNEQFF.

In nucleotides, the CDR3 is TGTGCCAGCAGCCTTGGGACTAGCGGGACCCACGAGCAGTACTTC. This gives the protein CASSLGTSGTHEQYF. The chain couples TRBV7-9 to TRBJ2-7; 13 bases are shared with TRBD2. Germline CDR1 reads SEHNR; CDR2 reads FQNEAQ (reference sequence). V shed 5 bases and J 5 bases; nucleotides not matched to a gene: 6. The CDR3 spans 15 residues.

J is TRBJ2-1 and V is TRBV4-3, with 15 positions matching TRBD2. There are 17 residues in the CDR3. V shed 4 bases, J shed 9 bases, and the junction held 10 bases outside the gene matches. Germline CDR1 is LGHNA and CDR2 is YSLEER. This CDR3 reads CASSPTGGLAGGSEQFF. CDR3 in DNA: TGCGCCAGCAGCCCGACAGGGGGACTAGCGGGAGGCTCTGAGCAGTTCTTC.

This clone was seen a few times. The chain recombines TRBV6-6 with TRBJ1-5; 9 bases fit TRBD1. Germline CDR1 reads MNHNY; CDR2 reads SVGAGI (reference sequence). The CDR3 consists of 15 residues. Trimming cost V 5 bases and J 7 bases; bases outside gene matches: 9. The CDR3 DNA reads as TGTGCCAGCAGTGCGCAGACAGGGGGTTGGCAGCCCCAGCATTTT. The encoded protein is CASSAQTGGWQPQHF.

The chain has TRBV25-1 and TRBJ1-2; 7 bases agree with TRBD1. The ends lost 5 bases at V and 8 bases at J; junction bases unmatched: 11. The V gene's germline CDR1 is MGHDK and CDR2 SYGVNS. This CDR3 spans 14 amino acids. CDR3 nucleotides: TGTGCCAGCAGTTTACAGGGGCTAGAGGGAGGCTACACCTTC. Amino acid sequence: CASSLQGLEGGYTF.

The chain carries TRBV18 and TRBJ1-1; 11 bases map to TRBD1. The junction had 7 bases not matched to a gene; V was cut back by 2 bases and J by 5 bases. In germline, CDR1 is KGHSH, CDR2 LQKENI. The length of the CDR3 is 16 residues. CDR3 amino acids: CASSPWTGGQGTEAFF. CDR3 in DNA: TGTGCCAGCTCACCATGGACAGGGGGCCAGGGGACTGAAGCTTTCTTT.

The chain is built from TRBV9 and TRBJ2-1, with 7 positions matching TRBD2. CDR3 size: 15 residues. The V segment lost 3 bases and the J segment 2 bases; nucleotides outside the gene matches: 5. Per germline, CDR1 SGDLS and CDR2 YYNGEE. CDR3 sequence (DNA): TGTGCCAGCAGCGCGGGACTACCGGCCTACAATGAGCAGTTCTTC. Translated: CASSAGLPAYNEQFF.

The chain is built from TRBV7-2 and TRBJ2-7, with D perhaps being TRBD1 or TRBD2 (5 bases each). V was clipped by 3 bases and J by 2 bases, with 17 bases between them. Germline V gene data show CDR1 as SGHTA and CDR2 as FQGNSA. CDR3 length: 16 residues. This CDR3 reads CASSFPTVGDPYEQYF. CDR3 in DNA: TGTGCCAGCAGCTTCCCGACTGTCGGGGACCCCTACGAGCAGTACTTC.

This clone was seen more than once but under ten times. This chain joins TRBV2 and TRBJ2-3, with TRBD1 matching 7 bases. The CDR3 length is 13 residues. J lost 5 bases, V lost 8 bases, and 7 bases had no gene match. Germline loops: CDR1 SNHLY, CDR2 FYNNEI. The DNA of the CDR3 is TGTGCCAGCCGACAGGGAGAGGGAGATACGCAGTATTTT. Protein sequence: CASRQGEGDTQYF.